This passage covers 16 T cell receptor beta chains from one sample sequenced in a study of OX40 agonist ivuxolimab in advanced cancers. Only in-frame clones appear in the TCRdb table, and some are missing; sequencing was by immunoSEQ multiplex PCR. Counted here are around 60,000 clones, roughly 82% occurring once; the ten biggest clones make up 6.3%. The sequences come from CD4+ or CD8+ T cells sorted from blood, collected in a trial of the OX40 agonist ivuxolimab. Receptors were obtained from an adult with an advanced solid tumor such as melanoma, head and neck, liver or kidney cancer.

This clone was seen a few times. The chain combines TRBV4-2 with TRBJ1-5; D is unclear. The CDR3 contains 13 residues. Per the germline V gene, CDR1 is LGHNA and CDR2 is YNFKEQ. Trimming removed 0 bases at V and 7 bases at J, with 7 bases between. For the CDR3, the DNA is TGTGCCAGCAGCCAAGATCCGGGGCAGCCCCAGCATTTT. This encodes CASSQDPGQPQHF.

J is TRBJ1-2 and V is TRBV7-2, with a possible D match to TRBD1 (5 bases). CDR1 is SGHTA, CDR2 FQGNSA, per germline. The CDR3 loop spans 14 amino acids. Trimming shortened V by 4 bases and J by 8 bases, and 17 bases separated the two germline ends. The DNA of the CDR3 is TGTGCCAGCAGCTCCCGGGCCCAGGAGGGGGGCTACACCTTC. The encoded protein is CASSSRAQEGGYTF.

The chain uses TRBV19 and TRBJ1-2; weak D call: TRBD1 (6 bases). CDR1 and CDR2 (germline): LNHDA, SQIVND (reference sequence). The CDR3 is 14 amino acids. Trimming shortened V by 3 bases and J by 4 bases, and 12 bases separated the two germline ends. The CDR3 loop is CASSIKGGSYGYTF. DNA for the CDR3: TGTGCCAGTAGTATCAAGGGGGGGAGCTATGGCTACACCTTC.

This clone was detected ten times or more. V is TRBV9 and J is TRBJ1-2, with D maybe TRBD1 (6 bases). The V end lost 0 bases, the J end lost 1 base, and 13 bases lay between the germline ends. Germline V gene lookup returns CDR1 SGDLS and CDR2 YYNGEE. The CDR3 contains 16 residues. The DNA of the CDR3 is TGTGCCAGCAGCGTAGGGGGGACACTTGATAACTATGGCTACACCTTC. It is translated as CASSVGGTLDNYGYTF.

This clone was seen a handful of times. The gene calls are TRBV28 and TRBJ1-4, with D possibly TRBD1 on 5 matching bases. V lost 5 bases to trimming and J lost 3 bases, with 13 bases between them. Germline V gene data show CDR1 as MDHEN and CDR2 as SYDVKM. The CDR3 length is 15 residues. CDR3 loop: CASSGGDSANEKLFF. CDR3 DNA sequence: TGTGCCAGCAGTGGAGGGGACTCGGCTAATGAAAAACTGTTTTTT.

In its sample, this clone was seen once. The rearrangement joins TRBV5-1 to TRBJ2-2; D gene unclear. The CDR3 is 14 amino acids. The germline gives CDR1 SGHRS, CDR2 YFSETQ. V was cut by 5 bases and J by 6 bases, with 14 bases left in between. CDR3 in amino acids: CASSFGIQAGELFF. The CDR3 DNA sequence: TGCGCCAGCAGTTTTGGCATCCAAGCCGGGGAGCTGTTTTTT.

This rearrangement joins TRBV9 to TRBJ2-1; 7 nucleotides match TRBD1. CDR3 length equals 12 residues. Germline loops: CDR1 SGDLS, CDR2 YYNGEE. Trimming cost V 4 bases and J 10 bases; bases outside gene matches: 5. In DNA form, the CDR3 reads TGTGCCAGCAGCCCCACAGGGGTCGAGCAGTTCTTC. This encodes CASSPTGVEQFF.

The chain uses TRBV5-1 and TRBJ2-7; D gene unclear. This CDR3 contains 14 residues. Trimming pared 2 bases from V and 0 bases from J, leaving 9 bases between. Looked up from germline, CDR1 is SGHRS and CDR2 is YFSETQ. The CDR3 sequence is CASSFVPTSYEQYF. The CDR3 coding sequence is TGCGCCAGCAGCTTTGTCCCTACCTCCTACGAGCAGTACTTC.

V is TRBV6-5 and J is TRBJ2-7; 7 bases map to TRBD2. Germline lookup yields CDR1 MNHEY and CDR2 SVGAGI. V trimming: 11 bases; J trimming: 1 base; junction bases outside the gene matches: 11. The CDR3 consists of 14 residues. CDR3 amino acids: CASRAGVASYEQYF. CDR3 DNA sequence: TGTGCCTCCCGGGCGGGGGTGGCTTCCTACGAGCAGTACTTC.

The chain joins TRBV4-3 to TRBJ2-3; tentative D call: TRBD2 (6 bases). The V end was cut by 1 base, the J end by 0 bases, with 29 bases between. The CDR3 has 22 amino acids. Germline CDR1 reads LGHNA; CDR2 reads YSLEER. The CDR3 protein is CASSQVWVGGPFDPPSTDTQYF. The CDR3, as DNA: TGCGCCAGCAGCCAAGTCTGGGTCGGGGGACCTTTCGACCCCCCAAGCACAGATACGCAGTATTTT.

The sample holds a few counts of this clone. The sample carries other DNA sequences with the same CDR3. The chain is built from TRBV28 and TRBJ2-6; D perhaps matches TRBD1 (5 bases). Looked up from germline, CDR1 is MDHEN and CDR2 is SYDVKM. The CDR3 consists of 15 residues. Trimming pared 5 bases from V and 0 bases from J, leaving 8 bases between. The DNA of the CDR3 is TGTGCCAGCAGTCCAGACAGCTCTGGGGCCAACGTCCTGACTTTC. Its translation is CASSPDSSGANVLTF.

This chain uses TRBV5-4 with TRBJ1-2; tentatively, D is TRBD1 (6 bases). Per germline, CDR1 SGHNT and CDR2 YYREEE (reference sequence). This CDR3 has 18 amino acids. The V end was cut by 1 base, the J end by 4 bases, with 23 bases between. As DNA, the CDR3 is TGTGCCAGCAGCTTGAAGCCCGGGACACTGATCTCCTTCTATGGCTACACCTTC. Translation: CASSLKPGTLISFYGYTF.

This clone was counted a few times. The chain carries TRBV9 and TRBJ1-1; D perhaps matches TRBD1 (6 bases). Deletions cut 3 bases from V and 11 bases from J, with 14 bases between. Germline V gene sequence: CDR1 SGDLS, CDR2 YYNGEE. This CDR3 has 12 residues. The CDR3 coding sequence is TGTGCCAGCAGCGAGATCACAGGGAGGGCTTTCTTT. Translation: CASSEITGRAFF.

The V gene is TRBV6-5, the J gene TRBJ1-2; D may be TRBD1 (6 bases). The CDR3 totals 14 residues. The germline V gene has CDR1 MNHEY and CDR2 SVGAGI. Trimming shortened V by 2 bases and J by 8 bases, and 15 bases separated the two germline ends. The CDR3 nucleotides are TGTGCCAGCAGTTACCACGTACAGGGATACGGCTACACCTTC. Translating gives CASSYHVQGYGYTF.

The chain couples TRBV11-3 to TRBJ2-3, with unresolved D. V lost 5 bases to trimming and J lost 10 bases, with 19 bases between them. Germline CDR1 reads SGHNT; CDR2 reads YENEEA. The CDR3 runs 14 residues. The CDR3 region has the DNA TGTGCCAGCAGCCCCCGAGGATCATGGGGTGCGCAGTATTTT. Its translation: CASSPRGSWGAQYF.

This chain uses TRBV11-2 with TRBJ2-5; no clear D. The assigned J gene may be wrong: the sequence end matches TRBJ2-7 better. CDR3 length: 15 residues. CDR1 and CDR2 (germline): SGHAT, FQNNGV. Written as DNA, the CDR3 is TGTGCCAGCAGCTTATATTGGGGTACCACCTACGAGCAGTACTTC. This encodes CASSLYWGTTYEQYF.